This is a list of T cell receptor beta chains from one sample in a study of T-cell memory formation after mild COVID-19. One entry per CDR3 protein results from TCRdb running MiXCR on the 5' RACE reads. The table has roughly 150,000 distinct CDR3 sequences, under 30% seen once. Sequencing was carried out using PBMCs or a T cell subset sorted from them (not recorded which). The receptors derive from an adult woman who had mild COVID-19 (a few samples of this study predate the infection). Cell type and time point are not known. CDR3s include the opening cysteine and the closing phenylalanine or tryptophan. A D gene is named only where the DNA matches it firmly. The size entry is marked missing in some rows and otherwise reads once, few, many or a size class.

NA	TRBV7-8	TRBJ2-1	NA	TGTGCCAGCAGCTTCGAACAATACAATGAGCAGTTCTTC	CASSFEQYNEQFF
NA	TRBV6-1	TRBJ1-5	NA	TGTGCCAGCAGTGAAACCGGGGTGAGGTATGGGGATCAGCCCCAGCATTTT	CASSETGVRYGDQPQHF
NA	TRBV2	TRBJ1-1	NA	TGTGCCAGCAGTGAAGCGCTGGGGGGAACTTTAGGGAGAGTCTCTGAAGCTTTCTTT	CASSEALGGTLGRVSEAFF
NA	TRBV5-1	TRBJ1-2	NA	TGCGCCAGCAGCTTGGCGGGAGGGGACGGCGGCTACACCTTC	CASSLAGGDGGYTF
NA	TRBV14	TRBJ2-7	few	TGTGCCAGCAGCCAAGTTCTCTTGGGCAGGGGCCCCTACGAGCAGTACTTC	CASSQVLLGRGPYEQYF
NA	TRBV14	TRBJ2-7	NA	TGTGCCAGCAGCCCTTCAGTATTCTACGAGCAGTACTTC	CASSPSVFYEQYF
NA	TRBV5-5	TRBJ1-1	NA	TGTGCCAGCATGGGGGTCTCTGACACTGAAGCTTTCTTT	CASMGVSDTEAFF
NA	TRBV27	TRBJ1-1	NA	TGTGCCAGCAGAGAGAGGAGTATCACTGAAGCTTTCTTT	CASRERSITEAFF
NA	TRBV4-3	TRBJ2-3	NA	TGCGCCAGCAGCCAAGCACTAGGAACGAGCGATACGCAGTATTTT	CASSQALGTSDTQYF
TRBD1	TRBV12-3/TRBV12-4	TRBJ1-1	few	TGTGCCAGCCAGGGGGGAGACACTGAAGCTTTCTTT	CASQGGDTEAFF
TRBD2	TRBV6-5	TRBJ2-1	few	TGTGCCAGCAGTTTGACTAGCGGGAGAGTCAATGAGCAGTTCTTC	CASSLTSGRVNEQFF
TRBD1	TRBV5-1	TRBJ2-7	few	TGCGCCAGCAGATTAGACAGGGGGCCCTCCTACGAGCAGTACTTC	CASRLDRGPSYEQYF
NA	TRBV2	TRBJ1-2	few	TGTGCCAGCAGTGAAAGCTTGGATCCTGCTAACTATGGCTACACCTTC	CASSESLDPANYGYTF
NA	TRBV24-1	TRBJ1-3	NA	TGTGCCACCAGTCCCCCCGGGAGATGCTCTGGAAACACCATATATTTT	CATSPPGRCSGNTIYF
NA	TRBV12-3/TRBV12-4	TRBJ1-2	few	TGTGCCAGCAGTTTAGCGGTTTGGGGTCCCGTCAACTATGGCTACACCTTC	CASSLAVWGPVNYGYTF
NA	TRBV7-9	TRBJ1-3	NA	TGTGCCACCCCCGGAGGAATCTCTGGAAACACCATATATTTT	CATPGGISGNTIYF
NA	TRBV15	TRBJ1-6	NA	TGTGCCACCAGCTTCCAGGGGCGCCTCCACTTT	CATSFQGRLHF
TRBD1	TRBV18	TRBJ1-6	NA	TGTGCCAGCTCACCAGACAGGGGGCTGTCACCCCTCCACTTT	CASSPDRGLSPLHF
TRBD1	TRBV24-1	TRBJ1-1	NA	TGTGCCACCAGCGACAGGGGCACTGAAGCTTTCTTT	CATSDRGTEAFF
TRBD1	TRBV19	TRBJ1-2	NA	TGTGCCGGACGACAGGGATATGGCTACACCTTC	CAGRQGYGYTF
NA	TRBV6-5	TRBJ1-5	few	TGTGCCAGCAGTTACTACGGGGCAGGCAATCAGCCCCAGCATTTT	CASSYYGAGNQPQHF
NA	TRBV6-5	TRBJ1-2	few	TGTGCCAGCAGTTACTCCGGACAAGATGGCTACACCTTC	CASSYSGQDGYTF
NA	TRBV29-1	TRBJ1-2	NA	TGCAGCGTTGAAGGCCCGGATTACTATGGCTACACCTTC	CSVEGPDYYGYTF
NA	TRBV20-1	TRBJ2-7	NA	TGCAGTGCTAGTCTGTCGGGCTACGAGCAGTACTTC	CSASLSGYEQYF
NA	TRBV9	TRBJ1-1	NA	TGTGCCAGCAGCGTAACAAATCTCGGGGGGAACCCCGCCTTT	CASSVTNLGGNPAF
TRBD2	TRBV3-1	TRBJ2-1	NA	TGTGCCAGCAGCCAAGATTCAGGGAGGGCCTACAATGAGCAGTTCTTC	CASSQDSGRAYNEQFF
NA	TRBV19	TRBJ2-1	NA	TGTGCCAGCACCATGGGCAGCGGTGCTGAGCAGTTCTTC	CASTMGSGAEQFF
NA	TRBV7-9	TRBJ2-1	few	TGTGCCAGCAGCTTACCGTGGGGGGGGCAGATAGACTACAATGAGCAGTTCTTC	CASSLPWGGQIDYNEQFF
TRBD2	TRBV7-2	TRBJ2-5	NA	TGTGCCAGCAGCTTAGGGGGTCTAGCGGGAGTGGAAGAGACCCAGTACTTC	CASSLGGLAGVEETQYF
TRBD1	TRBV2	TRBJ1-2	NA	TGTGCCAGCAGTGAACGTGCCTGGGACAGTTTTAACTATGGCTACACCTTC	CASSERAWDSFNYGYTF
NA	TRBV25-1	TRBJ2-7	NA	TGTGCCAGCAGTGACCGCCCCTCTCGGGAGCAGTACTTC	CASSDRPSREQYF
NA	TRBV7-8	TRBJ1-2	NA	TGTGCCAGCAGCCGTTATACAACAGGGCCAAACTATGGCTACACCTTC	CASSRYTTGPNYGYTF
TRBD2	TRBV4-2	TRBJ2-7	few	TGTGCCAGCAGCCCTCTAGCGGTTGCCTACGAGCAGTACTTC	CASSPLAVAYEQYF
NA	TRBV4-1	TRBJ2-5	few	TGCGCCAGCAGCCAAGGTGTTCAAGAGACCCAGTACTTC	CASSQGVQETQYF
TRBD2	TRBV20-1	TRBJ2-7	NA	TGCAGTGCTAGTGGGACTAGCGGCTACGAGCAGTACTTC	CSASGTSGYEQYF
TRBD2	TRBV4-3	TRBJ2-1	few	TGCGCCAGCAGCCAAGATCAAAGCGGGAGATACAATGAGCAGTTCTTC	CASSQDQSGRYNEQFF
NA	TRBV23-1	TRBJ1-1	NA	TGCGCCAGCGGGCAGGGAAGTGAAGCTTTCTTT	CASGQGSEAFF
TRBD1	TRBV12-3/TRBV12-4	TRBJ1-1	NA	TGTGCCAGCAGTTTAACAGGGGGCGAATCTGAAGCTTTCTTT	CASSLTGGESEAFF
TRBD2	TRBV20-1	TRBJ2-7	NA	TGCAGTGCTAGAACGGGACTAGCGGGATACGAGCAGTACTTC	CSARTGLAGYEQYF
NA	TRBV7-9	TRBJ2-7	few	TGTGCCAGCAGCCTAAGAAAGGGTGCTAGGAGCTACGAGCAGTACTTC	CASSLRKGARSYEQYF
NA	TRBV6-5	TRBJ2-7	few	TGTGCCAGCAGTTGGGCCCGACATTACGAGCAGTACTTC	CASSWARHYEQYF